This record concerns one T cell receptor (beta chain) sequence. It lacks a known antigen. Base-call qualities are not available, and no considerably larger clone is one nucleotide away. These data come from a study of control samples from healthy donors and cancer patients (dated by TCRdb to the early 2020s). The library was produced with the immunoSEQ multiplex PCR assay. As stored in TCRdb, this immuneACCESS dataset retains in-frame rearrangements with V and J assigned. A fraction of the clones does not appear; measured against another copy, unresolved V genes explain less than half of the discrepancy, and the remainder lacks a known reason. Recorded for this sample are about 95,000 clones; 91% of them occurred a single time. The ten largest clones capture roughly 0.9% of the sample. From V the trimming removes 3 bases and from J it removes 3 bases, while the gene matches leave 17 bases of the junction unaccounted for. CDR1 and CDR2, per the germline V gene, are SGHRS and YFSETQ. Inclusive of the bounding cysteine and phenylalanine, the CDR3 is 19 residues long. The entry retains the CDR3 DNA only, 57 bases that are in frame from base 1.

The chain uses TRBV5-1 and TRBJ2-2, with 7 middle bases fitting TRBD1. This TCR came from a woman aged 30 to 39 in good health. Sequencing input: blood. In nucleotides, the sequence is TGCGCCAGCAGCTCACTCCCCAACCGACAGGGAAGGTACACCGGGGAGCTGTTTTTT. This yields the protein CASSSLPNRQGRYTGELFF.